A selection of T cell receptor beta chains follows, all from one sample in a study of response to subunit inactivated influenza vaccine. TCRdb processed the RT-PCR reads anew with MiXCR; each CDR3 protein has one entry. The profile shows about 580,000 distinct CDR3 sequences, 14% of them singletons. The specimen comprised PBMCs from blood, sampled roughly 13 days after vaccination. The receptors shown here come from a man aged 45-65 years who received an inactivated influenza vaccine. The CDR3 runs from the conserved cysteine through the conserved F or W. D genes are given only for firm matches. The size of a clone is reported for some rows only, either as once, few or many, or as a class for expanded clones.

d_call | j_call | clone_size | v_call | cdr3_aa | cdr3_nt
- | TRBJ2-2 | few | TRBV6-2/TRBV6-3 | CASSFGTPRTGELFF | TGTGCCAGCAGTTTCGGGACTCCACGCACCGGGGAGCTGTTTTTT
TRBD1 | TRBJ2-7 | few | TRBV5-5 | CASSFGTGGGEQYF | TGTGCCAGCAGCTTTGGGACAGGGGGTGGCGAGCAGTACTTC
TRBD1 | TRBJ2-2 | many | TRBV4-3 | CASSQGQGNTGELFF | TGCGCCAGCAGCCAAGGACAGGGGAACACCGGGGAGCTGTTTTTT
TRBD1 | TRBJ2-7 | - | TRBV7-6 | CASSSLDRTYPYEQYF | TGTGCCAGCAGCTCCCTGGACAGGACGTATCCCTACGAGCAGTACTTC
TRBD2 | TRBJ2-3 | few | TRBV4-3 | CASSQDHRTSGSLPDTQYF | TGCGCCAGCAGCCAAGATCATCGGACTAGCGGGAGTCTTCCAGATACGCAGTATTTT
- | TRBJ2-3 | - | TRBV2 | CARSRGTDTQYF | TGTGCCAGAAGCAGAGGCACAGATACGCAGTATTTT
TRBD2 | TRBJ2-1 | - | TRBV5-1 | CASSPTSGRASGRSEQFF | TGCGCCAGCAGCCCAACTAGCGGGAGGGCCTCTGGTCGATCTGAGCAGTTCTTC
TRBD1 | TRBJ1-5 | many | TRBV7-2 | CASSRQGSQPQHF | TGTGCCAGCAGCCGACAGGGGAGTCAGCCCCAGCATTTT
- | TRBJ2-1 | - | TRBV11-2 | CASSLVGSPWDNEQFF | TGTGCCAGCAGCTTAGTAGGTTCGCCCTGGGACAATGAGCAGTTCTTC
- | TRBJ2-2 | - | TRBV3-1 | CASSQENRDTTGELFF | TGTGCCAGCAGCCAAGAAAACAGGGACACCACCGGGGAGCTGTTTTTT
TRBD2 | TRBJ2-1 | few | TRBV7-6 | CASSLVLAGADPSYNEQFF | TGTGCCAGCAGCTTAGTACTAGCGGGGGCAGATCCGTCCTACAATGAGCAGTTCTTC
TRBD2 | TRBJ2-2 | - | TRBV5-1 | CASSLVLAGAGSELFF | TGCGCCAGCAGCTTGGTCCTAGCGGGGGCCGGGTCGGAGCTGTTTTTT
- | TRBJ1-5 | few | TRBV5-1 | CASSLSPGEQPQHF | TGCGCCAGCAGCTTGTCGCCAGGGGAACAGCCCCAGCATTTT
- | TRBJ2-5 | many | TRBV20-1 | CSARSRGRETQYF | TGCAGTGCTAGAAGCAGGGGACGTGAGACCCAGTACTTC
- | TRBJ2-3 | - | TRBV11-3 | CASSLHRGFDTQYF | TGTGCCAGCAGCTTACATAGAGGGTTTGATACGCAGTATTTT
TRBD1 | TRBJ2-3 | many | TRBV12-3/TRBV12-4 | CASSRIGTGTTDTQYF | TGTGCCAGCAGTCGCATTGGGACAGGGACCACAGATACGCAGTATTTT
- | TRBJ1-6 | - | TRBV15 | CATSRDHGGSSPLHF | TGTGCCACCAGCAGAGATCACGGGGGGAGTTCACCCCTCCACTTT
- | TRBJ2-6 | - | TRBV18 | CASSPEGAGANVLTF | TGTGCCAGCTCACCTGAGGGGGCTGGGGCCAACGTCCTGACTTTC
- | TRBJ2-3 | few | TRBV7-2 | CASSLSGGYADTQYF | TGTGCCAGCAGCTTGTCCGGCGGTTACGCAGATACGCAGTATTTT
TRBD2 | TRBJ2-1 | - | TRBV12-3/TRBV12-4 | CASSLWTSGTANEQFF | TGTGCCAGCAGTCTATGGACTAGCGGGACAGCCAATGAGCAGTTCTTC
- | TRBJ2-3 | - | TRBV15 | CATSRDVGLTDTQYF | TGTGCCACCAGCAGAGATGTCGGCCTCACAGATACGCAGTATTTT
- | TRBJ2-1 | few | TRBV11-2 | CASSTGFANEQFF | TGTGCCAGCAGCACGGGGTTTGCCAATGAGCAGTTCTTC
TRBD2 | TRBJ2-3 | - | TRBV20-1 | CSASGTSGTSTDTQYF | TGCAGTGCTAGCGGGACTAGCGGGACCTCCACAGATACGCAGTATTTT
- | TRBJ2-5 | - | TRBV5-6 | CASSGINLEETQYF | TGTGCCAGCAGCGGGATAAATCTGGAAGAGACCCAGTACTTC
TRBD1 | TRBJ2-1 | - | TRBV28 | CASSSYLGQGVDNEQFF | TGTGCCAGCAGTTCCTACCTGGGACAGGGCGTGGACAATGAGCAGTTCTTC
TRBD2 | TRBJ2-1 | - | TRBV7-6 | CASSYYTGTSTDEQFF | TGTGCCAGCAGCTACTACACCGGGACTAGCACCGATGAGCAGTTCTTC
- | TRBJ2-7 | - | TRBV6-2/TRBV6-3 | CASSGADSYEQYF | TGTGCCAGCAGTGGGGCGGACTCCTACGAGCAGTACTTC
- | TRBJ2-7 | few | TRBV6-1 | CASSDLYRDNPYEQYF | TGTGCCAGCAGTGACTTGTACCGGGACAACCCCTACGAGCAGTACTTC
TRBD1 | TRBJ2-7 | few | TRBV29-1 | CSAAVGQDYEQYF | TGCAGCGCTGCTGTGGGACAGGACTACGAGCAGTACTTC
- | TRBJ2-1 | many | TRBV12-3/TRBV12-4 | CASSTPRGFFANEQFF | TGTGCCAGCAGTACGCCCAGGGGTTTCTTTGCCAATGAGCAGTTCTTC
TRBD2 | TRBJ2-3 | many | TRBV4-3 | CASSRGLAGGPDTQYF | TGCGCCAGCAGCCGAGGACTAGCGGGGGGGCCAGATACGCAGTATTTT
- | TRBJ2-5 | few | TRBV29-1 | CSVDFGAQETQYF | TGCAGCGTTGACTTCGGGGCTCAAGAGACCCAGTACTTC
- | TRBJ1-4 | - | TRBV4-1 | CASSQGLVNEKLFF | TGCGCCAGCAGCCAGGGTCTAGTTAATGAAAAACTGTTTTTT
- | TRBJ2-7 | - | TRBV11-1 | CASSRRRGLEQYF | TGTGCCAGCAGCCGGCGGAGGGGTCTCGAGCAGTACTTC
TRBD1 | TRBJ1-2 | many | TRBV28 | CASSSFIIRTGGIYGYTF | TGTGCCAGCAGTTCTTTCATCATTCGGACAGGGGGCATCTATGGCTACACCTTC
- | TRBJ2-7 | - | TRBV20-1 | CSASDSRTTYEQYF | TGCAGTGCTAGTGACAGTCGAACCACCTACGAGCAGTACTTC
- | TRBJ1-4 | few | TRBV14 | CASSQDLVGRELFF | TGTGCCAGCAGCCAAGATCTCGTCGGCAGGGAACTGTTTTTT
TRBD2 | TRBJ2-2 | - | TRBV7-2 | CASSLVFAGASTGELFF | TGTGCCAGCAGCTTAGTGTTTGCGGGAGCATCCACCGGGGAGCTGTTTTTT
TRBD1 | TRBJ1-6 | - | TRBV12-3/TRBV12-4 | CASTPQGGVYNSPLHF | TGTGCCAGCACTCCACAGGGGGGAGTTTATAATTCACCCCTCCACTTT
- | TRBJ2-1 | few | TRBV7-2 | CASSLVGASEDEQFF | TGTGCCAGCAGCTTAGTTGGGGCTAGCGAGGATGAGCAGTTCTTC
- | TRBJ2-5 | few | TRBV20-1 | CSARDGWGARETQYF | TGCAGTGCTAGAGATGGATGGGGGGCGCGGGAGACCCAGTACTTC
TRBD1 | TRBJ2-1 | few | TRBV7-9 | CASSQTGDPEQFF | TGTGCCAGCAGCCAAACAGGGGACCCCGAGCAGTTCTTC
- | TRBJ2-2 | - | TRBV5-1 | CASSRRGDNTGELFF | TGCGCCAGCAGCAGGAGGGGGGATAACACCGGGGAGCTGTTTTTT
- | TRBJ1-2 | few | TRBV7-9 | CASRKFGGGKFDGYTF | TGTGCCAGCAGAAAGTTTGGGGGCGGGAAGTTCGATGGCTACACCTTC
TRBD2 | TRBJ2-3 | - | TRBV7-9 | CASSLSGIILDTQYF | TGTGCCAGCAGCTTAAGCGGGATAATTCTGGATACGCAGTATTTT
- | TRBJ1-1 | - | TRBV20-1 | CSASGQNTEAFF | TGCAGTGCATCGGGACAGAACACTGAAGCTTTCTTT